Listed here is a single TCR beta chain. The antigen is unknown. This record belongs to a study of cytotoxic CD8 clonotypes in ibrutinib-treated CLL. Study-level background: The group held 10 to 11 relapsed/refractory and roughly 14 treatment-naive patients, with 17 IGHV unmutated. Partial response occurred in approximately 24 patients and complete response in 2; at median approximately 68 months, about 14 remained remitted and roughly 12 progressed. The study, taken as a whole, reports: The public clonotypes identified were infrequent and showed contraction or stability on treatment. Clonality was higher at ibrutinib response and returned toward baseline at progression.

TCRdb keeps only in-frame clones here, not all; method: immunoSEQ multiplex PCR. The sample holds over 120,000 clones; roughly 83% are singletons and the top ten take roughly 12%. V shed 0 bases and J shed 4 bases, with 15 bases lying between them. There are 16 residues in the CDR3. CDR1 is SGHRS, CDR2 YFSETQ, per germline. The chain recombines TRBV5-1 with TRBJ2-3; D is unclear. This TCR derives from a human donor with chronic lymphocytic leukemia. This specimen was PBMCs, taken after 12 months of ibrutinib treatment. CDR3 coding DNA: TGCGCCAGCAGCTTGGTGGGTCTTGGGTTGGCAGATACGCAGTATTTT. It encodes CASSLVGLGLADTQYF.